The rows below give T cell receptor beta chains drawn from one sample of a study of blood T cell repertoires in COVID-19. Method: immunoSEQ multiplex PCR; TCRdb's copy keeps in-frame clones and lacks some. Seen here are 50,000 to 55,000 clones, approximately 89% observed once, and the top ten hold under 5%. Input material: peripheral blood. These receptors were collected from a man between 60 and 75 years old with active COVID-19. Both conserved end residues are part of each CDR3. Each record gives: D gene, clone size, J gene, V gene, CDR3 DNA, CDR3 protein. D genes are given only for firm matches. Clone size is given for some rows only: seen once, a few or many times, or a class if the clone is expanded.

>TRBD1|-|TRBJ1-6|TRBV7-9
TGTGCCAGCAGCCAGGACAGGGATTCACCCCTCCACTTT
CASSQDRDSPLHF
>TRBD2|-|TRBJ2-2|TRBV5-1
TGCGCCAGCAGCTTGGATATGGCTAGCGGGGGCGGGGAGCTGTTTTTT
CASSLDMASGGGELFF
>TRBD2|-|TRBJ2-7|TRBV3-1/TRBV3-2
TGTGCCAGCAGCCCTGAAAGCGGGAGCTACGAGCAGTACTTC
CASSPESGSYEQYF
>TRBD1|-|TRBJ1-5|TRBV6-1
TGTGCCAGCAGTGAAGTCAGGGGGACAGGGGGCACGGGTCAGCCCCAGCATTTT
CASSEVRGTGGTGQPQHF
>TRBD2|-|TRBJ2-7|TRBV3-1/TRBV3-2
TGTGCCAGCAGCCAAGTGGCGGGAGGGCCGAGGACCGAGCAGTACTTC
CASSQVAGGPRTEQYF
>-|-|TRBJ2-2|TRBV12-5
TGTGCTAGTGGTTTCCCCAAGGGGTACACCGGGGAGCTGTTTTTT
CASGFPKGYTGELFF
>TRBD1|-|TRBJ2-5|TRBV5-1
TGCGCCAGCAGCTTGGCCGGGACAGGGAAAGAGACCCAGTACTTC
CASSLAGTGKETQYF
>-|-|TRBJ2-5|TRBV21-1
TGTGCCAGCAGCAAAGGGGCTAGCGGGAGGAGGAAGACCCAGTACTTC
CASSKGASGRRKTQYF
>-|-|TRBJ2-3|TRBV7-2
TGTGCCAGCAGCTCGTACTCTGATACGCAGTATTTT
CASSSYSDTQYF
>-|few|TRBJ2-7|TRBV7-9
TGTGCCAGCAGCCCAACGGGACACGTGTACGAGCAGTACTTC
CASSPTGHVYEQYF
>-|-|TRBJ2-1|TRBV19
TGTGCCAGTTCCAGGAGGAGCTCCTACAATGAGCAGTTCTTC
CASSRRSSYNEQFF
>-|-|TRBJ2-3|TRBV11-3
TGTGCCAGCAGCCTGGCGCAGGCAGATACGCAGTATTTT
CASSLAQADTQYF
>TRBD2|-|TRBJ2-1|TRBV18
TGTGCCAGCTCACCCTCGGGACTAGCGGGTACCGACAATGAGCAGTTCTTC
CASSPSGLAGTDNEQFF
>-|-|TRBJ1-2|TRBV9
TGTGCCAGCAGCCTCTACCAGGGGTCTGGCTACACCTTC
CASSLYQGSGYTF
>-|-|TRBJ1-2|TRBV19
TGTGCCAGTAGTATACAGGGGATCGGTGGCTACACCTTC
CASSIQGIGGYTF
>-|-|TRBJ1-1|TRBV3-1/TRBV3-2
TGTGCCAGCAGCCAAGAGGGGAGCACGCTTGAAGCTTTCTTT
CASSQEGSTLEAFF
>-|-|TRBJ2-5|TRBV27
TGTGCCAGCAGTTCCCAATCCTTCGCCGGGGAGACCCAGTACTTC
CASSSQSFAGETQYF